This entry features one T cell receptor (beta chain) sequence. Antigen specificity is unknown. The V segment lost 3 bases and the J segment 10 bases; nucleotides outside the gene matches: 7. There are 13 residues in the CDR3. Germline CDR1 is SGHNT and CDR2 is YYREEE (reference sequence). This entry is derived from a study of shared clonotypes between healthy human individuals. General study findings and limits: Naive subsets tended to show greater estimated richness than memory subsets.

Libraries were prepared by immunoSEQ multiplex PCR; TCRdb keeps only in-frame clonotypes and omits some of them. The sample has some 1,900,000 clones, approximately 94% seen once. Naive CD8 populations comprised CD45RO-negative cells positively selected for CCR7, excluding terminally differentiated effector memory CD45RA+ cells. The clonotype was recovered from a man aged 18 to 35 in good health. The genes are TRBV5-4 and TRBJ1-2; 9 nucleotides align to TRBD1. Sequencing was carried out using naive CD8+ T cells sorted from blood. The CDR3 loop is CASSYDRGIDYTF. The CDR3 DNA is TGTGCCAGCAGCTACGACAGGGGGATCGACTACACCTTC.